Ten or more counts support the clone carrying this T cell receptor beta chain. This CDR3 is built from 16 residues. V shed 3 bases and J shed 1 base, with 14 bases lying between them. CDR1 is MGHDK and CDR2 is SYGVNS in the germline V gene. TCRdb re-derived calls from the 5' RACE reads in MiXCR, one entry per CDR3 protein. The repertoire consists of almost 65,000 distinct CDR3 sequences, with less than 5.5% occurring once and the leading ten covering around 5.2%. These data originate in a study of early T cells in non-severe SARS-CoV-2 infection. Sequencing input: whole blood. The chain has TRBV25-1 and TRBJ2-3, with D perhaps matching TRBD2 (6 bases). This clonotype was obtained from an adult who was a healthcare worker with PCR-confirmed SARS-CoV-2 infection or an uninfected control (not recorded which). This CDR3 reads CASSEISGYGTDTQYF. The CDR3 coding sequence is TGTGCCAGCAGTGAGATAAGCGGGTATGGCACAGATACGCAGTATTTT.